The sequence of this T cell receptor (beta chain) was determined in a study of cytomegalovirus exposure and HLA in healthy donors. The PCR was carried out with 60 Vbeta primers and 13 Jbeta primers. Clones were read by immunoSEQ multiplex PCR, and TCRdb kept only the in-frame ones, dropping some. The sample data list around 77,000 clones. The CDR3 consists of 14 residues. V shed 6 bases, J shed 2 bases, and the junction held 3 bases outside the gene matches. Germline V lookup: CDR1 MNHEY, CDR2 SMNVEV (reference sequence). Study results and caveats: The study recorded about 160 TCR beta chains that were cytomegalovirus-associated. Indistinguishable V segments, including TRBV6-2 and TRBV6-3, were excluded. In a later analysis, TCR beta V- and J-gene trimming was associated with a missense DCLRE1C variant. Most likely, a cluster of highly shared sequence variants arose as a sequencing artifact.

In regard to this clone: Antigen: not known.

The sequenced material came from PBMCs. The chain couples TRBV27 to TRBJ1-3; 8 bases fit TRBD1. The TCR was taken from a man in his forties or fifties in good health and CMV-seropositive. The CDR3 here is CASSSDRAGNTIYF. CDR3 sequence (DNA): TGTGCCAGCAGCTCGGACAGGGCTGGAAACACCATATATTTT.